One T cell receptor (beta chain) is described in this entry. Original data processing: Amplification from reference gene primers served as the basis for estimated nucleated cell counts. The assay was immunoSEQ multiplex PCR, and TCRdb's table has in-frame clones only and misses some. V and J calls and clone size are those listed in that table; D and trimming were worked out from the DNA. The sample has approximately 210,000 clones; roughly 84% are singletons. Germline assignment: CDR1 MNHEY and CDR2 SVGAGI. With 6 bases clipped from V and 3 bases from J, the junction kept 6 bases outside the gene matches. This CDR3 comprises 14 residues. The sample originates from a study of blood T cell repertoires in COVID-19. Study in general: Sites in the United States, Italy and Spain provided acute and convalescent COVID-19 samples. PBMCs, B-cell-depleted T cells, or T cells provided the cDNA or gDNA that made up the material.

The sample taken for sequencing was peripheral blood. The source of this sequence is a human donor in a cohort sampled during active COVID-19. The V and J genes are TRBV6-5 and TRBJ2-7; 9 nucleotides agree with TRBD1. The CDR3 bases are TGTGCCAGCAGGGAGGGACAGGGCCTCTACGAGCAGTACGTC. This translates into CASREGQGLYEQYV.